These 10 T cell receptor beta chains originate from one sample sequenced in a study of T cells in Graves' hyperthyroidism and ophthalmopathy. There were TCR beta CDR3 regions amplified from RNA transcripts. The TCR CDR3 was amplified in a first-round RT-PCR using the HTBI primer set. In TCRdb, the multiplex PCR reads were re-called with MiXCR into one record per CDR3 protein. The data contain around 340,000 distinct CDR3 sequences, less than 20% of them singletons. Sequencing was performed on blood. The receptors were sampled from a woman aged 40 to 50 with Graves' ophthalmopathy.

This clonotype has at least ten counts. The rearrangement joins TRBV6-2 or TRBV6-3 to TRBJ1-1, with D maybe TRBD1 (5 bases). The CDR3 length is 11 residues. V dropped 8 bases and J dropped 8 bases, with 12 bases sitting between them. The germline V gene has CDR1 MNHEY and CDR2 SVGEGT. CDR3 coding DNA: TGTGCCAGCCCGTCGGGACCAGAAGCTTTCTTT. Its protein is CASPSGPEAFF.

In regard to this clonotype: A much larger clone is a single base away; this may be a read error. This rearrangement joins TRBV12-3 or TRBV12-4 to TRBJ2-5; D is perhaps TRBD1 or TRBD2 (6 bases each). The CDR3 runs to 15 residues. Written as DNA, the CDR3 is TGTGCCAGCAGTAAGATGGGGGGCAACCGGGAGACCCAGCACTTC. As protein: CASSKMGGNRETQHF.

Many counts were recorded for this clonotype. This chain links TRBV12-5 with TRBJ1-5; D is unclear. The V end lost 7 bases, the J end lost 1 base, and 5 bases lay between the germline ends. The V gene's germline CDR1 is LGHNT and CDR2 FRNRAP. The CDR3 extends over 12 amino acids. Here the CDR3 reads CASATSNQPQHF. The CDR3 region has the DNA TGTGCTAGTGCTACCAGCAATCAGCCCCAGCATTTT. Combining the CDR3 with reference TRBV12-5 and TRBJ1-5 gives the whole variable domain DARVTQTPRHKVTEMGQEVTMRCQPILGHNTVFWYRQTMMQGLELLAYFRNRAPLDDSGMPKDRFSAEMPDATLATLKIQPSEPRDSAVYFCASATSNQPQHFGDGTRLSIL.

This clonotype was observed many times. The chain combines TRBV30 with TRBJ1-6; 8 bases map to TRBD1. CDR1 is GTSNPN, CDR2 SVGIG, per germline (reference sequence). CDR3 length: 15 residues. The V gene end was trimmed by 0 bases and the J gene end by 7 bases; junction bases not matched to a gene: 5. CDR3 protein: CAWSVADRGNSPLHF. The CDR3 DNA follows: TGTGCCTGGAGTGTAGCCGACAGGGGCAATTCACCCCTCCACTTT.

This clonotype was seen at least ten times. The chain uses TRBV6-4 and TRBJ1-3; 7 bases line up with TRBD1. There are 19 residues in the CDR3. V was clipped by 2 bases and J by 0 bases; unmatched bases: 13. From germline, CDR1 is MRHNA and CDR2 SNTAGT. The CDR3 DNA sequence: TGTGCCAGCAGTGACGTGACAGGGACCAAGTTGAGCTCTGGAAACACCATATATTTT. Protein: CASSDVTGTKLSSGNTIYF.

This clonotype was seen at least ten times. The rearrangement links TRBV7-3 to TRBJ2-5; maybe TRBD1 (8 bases). The CDR3 consists of 13 residues. Germline V CDR1 and CDR2: SGHTA, FQGTGA. Trimming removed 4 bases at V and 7 bases at J, with 13 bases between. Here the CDR3 DNA reads TGTGCCAGCAGCTCAGGGGGCGGGGGGACCCAGTACTTC. Translation: CASSSGGGGTQYF. Using reference TRBV7-3 and TRBJ2-5 for the parts outside the CDR3, the full variable domain is GAGVSQTPSNKVTEKGKYVELRCDPISGHTALYWYRQSLGQGPEFLIYFQGTGAADDSGLPNDRFFAVRPEGSVSTLKIQRTERGDSAVYLCASSSGGGGTQYFGPGTRLLVL.

This rearrangement joins TRBV2 to TRBJ2-7, with unresolved D. Trimming stripped 7 bases from V and 4 bases from J, with 14 bases between. The CDR3 sequence is 13 residues long. Germline-derived CDR1 and CDR2 are SNHLY and FYNNEI. The CDR3 protein is CASMLIENYEQYF. The CDR3 DNA is TGTGCCAGCATGCTCATCGAAAATTACGAGCAGTACTTC.

This clonotype was detected only once. The chain joins TRBV30 to TRBJ2-7; D is unclear. Germline V lookup: CDR1 GTSNPN, CDR2 SVGIG (reference sequence). The CDR3 extends over 12 amino acids. Trimming cost V 3 bases and J 6 bases, with 12 bases left between them. The CDR3 spells CAWSLSGPEQYF. As DNA, the CDR3 is TGTGCCTGGAGCTTATCGGGTCCCGAGCAGTACTTC. Full variable domain (rest looked up from reference TRBV30 and TRBJ2-7): SQTIHQWPATLVQPVGSPLSLECTVEGTSNPNLYWYRQAAGRGLQLLFYSVGIGQISSEVPQNLSASRPQDRQFILSSKKLLLSDSGFYLCAWSLSGPEQYFGPGTRLTVT.

The V gene is TRBV4-1, the J gene TRBJ1-1; perhaps TRBD1 as D (6 bases). Trimming pared 4 bases from V and 1 base from J, leaving 10 bases between. Germline V gene data show CDR1 as MGHRA and CDR2 as YSYEKL. There are 14 residues in the CDR3. For the CDR3, the DNA is TGCGCCAGCAGCCTTACAGGGTCGAACACTGAAGCTTTCTTT. This sequence encodes CASSLTGSNTEAFF.

This clonotype occurred many times. V and J are TRBV12-3 or TRBV12-4 and TRBJ1-1; D ambiguous. V was clipped by 0 bases and J by 9 bases, with 8 bases between them. This CDR3 is 12 amino acids long. CDR3 in DNA: TGTGCCAGCAGTTTAGCCCAAGGGCAAGCTTTCTTT. Translation gives CASSLAQGQAFF.